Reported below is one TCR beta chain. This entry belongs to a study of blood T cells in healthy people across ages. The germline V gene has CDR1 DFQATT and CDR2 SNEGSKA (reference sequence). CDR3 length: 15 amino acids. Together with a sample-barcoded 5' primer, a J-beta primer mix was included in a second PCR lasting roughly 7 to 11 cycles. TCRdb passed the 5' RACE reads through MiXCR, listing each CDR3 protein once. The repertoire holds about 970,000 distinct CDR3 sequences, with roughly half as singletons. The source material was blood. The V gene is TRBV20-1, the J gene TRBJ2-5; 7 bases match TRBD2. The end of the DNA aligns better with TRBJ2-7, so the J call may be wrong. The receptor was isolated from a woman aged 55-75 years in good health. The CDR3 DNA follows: TGCAGTGCTGAAGACCCTAGCGGTGTAACCTACGAGCAGTACTTC. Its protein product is CSAEDPSGVTYEQYF.